This TCR beta chain was obtained from a study of blood T cells in healthy people across ages. General study results and limits: In older individuals, TCR beta diversity per million T cells was lower, falling roughly linearly with age. Observed TCR beta diversity showed a strong correlation with the percentage of naive T cells as measured by flow cytometry.

It was with a sample-barcoded 5' primer and a J-beta primer mix that a second PCR of about 7 to 12 cycles was run. TCRdb ran MiXCR on the 5' RACE reads and lists one entry per CDR3 protein. This sample has some 1,800,000 distinct CDR3 sequences, with about 39% found just once. The CDR3 is 15 amino acids. Germline lookup yields CDR1 MDHEN and CDR2 SYDVKM. The germline V and J ends were trimmed by 8 bases and 4 bases, with 20 bases remaining between them. About this clonotype itself: Its specificity is unknown.

This receptor was identified in a human donor in good health. This chain connects TRBV28 to TRBJ1-2; the D gene is possibly TRBD1 (5 bases). The sequenced sample consisted of blood. The CDR3 spells CASSSGVNRGYGYTF. CDR3 in DNA: TGTGCCAGCTCCTCCGGGGTGAATAGGGGCTATGGCTACACCTTC.